What follows are 19 T cell receptor beta chains derived from one specimen sequenced in a study of technical replicates of blood from a handful of donors listed by TCRdb under 2017. Library creation used the immunoSEQ multiplex PCR assay. Drawn from immuneACCESS, this table holds only the in-frame rearrangements with V and J called that TCRdb kept. Clones are partly lost; checked studies trace under half to an unresolved V gene and leave the rest unexplained. In this sample the table shows 91,000 or so clones, about 95% of which occur a single time. The ten biggest clones cover over 0.25% of the sample. Sequenced sample: T cells isolated from PBMCs. The receptors shown here come from a human donor in good health.

The chain uses TRBV6-5 and TRBJ1-4; 7 bases are shared with TRBD1. The germline V gene has CDR1 MNHEY and CDR2 SVGAGI. V dropped 6 bases and J dropped 4; count of bases not matched to a gene: 8. The CDR3 has 15 residues. In DNA form, the CDR3 reads TGTGCCAGCAGGGAGGGACAGCACAATAATGAAAAACTGTTTTTT. Translation gives CASREGQHNNEKLFF.

This clone was recorded a few times. The gene calls are TRBV2 and TRBJ1-5; no reliable D call. This CDR3 region has 14 residues. V was trimmed by 5 bases and J by 3 bases, leaving 11 bases between them. Germline CDR1 reads SNHLY; CDR2 reads FYNNEI. The CDR3, as DNA: TGTGCCAGCAGTAGTCAGGTCCCCAATCAGCCCCAGCATTTT. Amino acid sequence: CASSSQVPNQPQHF.

The chain carries TRBV27 and TRBJ2-1, with 7 bases aligning to TRBD2. Germline CDR1 is MNHEY and CDR2 is SMNVEV (reference sequence). This CDR3 has 16 residues. V trimming: 5 bases; J trimming: 0 bases; junction bases outside the gene matches: 7. CDR3 sequence reads: CASSPGTTSSYNEQFF. DNA of the CDR3: TGTGCCAGCAGTCCCGGGACTACCAGCTCCTACAATGAGCAGTTCTTC.

A single count supports this clone. The chain links TRBV6-5 to TRBJ2-7; 11 nucleotides align to TRBD2. Losses at the gene ends were 2 bases for V and 7 bases for J; bases not matched to a gene: 7. CDR1 is MNHEY and CDR2 is SVGAGI in the germline V gene. This CDR3 spans 15 amino acids. The CDR3 sequence: CASSYVTSGTGEQYF. DNA of the CDR3: TGTGCCAGCAGTTACGTGACTAGCGGGACGGGAGAGCAGTACTTC.

The chain recombines TRBV7-2 with TRBJ2-2; TRBD2 matches at 12 bases. Trimming removed 1 base from V and 6 bases from J; junction bases left unmatched: 3. The germline V gene has CDR1 SGHTA and CDR2 FQGNSA. This CDR3 region has 16 residues. CDR3 sequence: CASSLEGLAGPGELFF. In DNA form, the CDR3 reads TGTGCCAGCAGCTTAGAGGGACTAGCGGGTCCCGGGGAGCTGTTTTTT.

The chain combines TRBV9 with TRBJ1-3; TRBD1 aligns across 8 bases. Germline V gene sequence: CDR1 SGDLS, CDR2 YYNGEE. The V segment lost 1 base and the J segment 5 bases; nucleotides outside the gene matches: 14. CDR3 size: 18 residues. For the CDR3, the DNA is TGTGCCAGCAGCGTACTTCCTCAACAGGGGGTTAGAAGAAACACCATATATTTT. Residues: CASSVLPQQGVRRNTIYF.

This clone was seen only once. The J gene is TRBJ2-4, the V gene TRBV27, with TRBD1 identical over 7 bases. V lost 4 bases, J lost 2 bases, and 8 bases stayed unmatched. Germline CDR1 MNHEY, CDR2 SMNVEV (reference sequence). The CDR3 runs 16 residues. CDR3 nucleotide sequence: TGTGCCAGCAGTTCGACAGGGTACATAACCAAAAACATTCAGTACTTC. Protein sequence: CASSSTGYITKNIQYF.

The rearrangement joins TRBV27 to TRBJ1-2; no clear D gene. The germline V and J ends were trimmed by 4 bases and 4 bases, with 19 bases remaining between them. The CDR3 is 16 amino acids. Germline V gene lookup returns CDR1 MNHEY and CDR2 SMNVEV (reference sequence). The chain's CDR3 is CASSSFPNTERYGYTF. The CDR3, as DNA: TGTGCCAGCAGTTCTTTTCCTAACACAGAACGCTATGGCTACACCTTC.

The chain combines TRBV27 with TRBJ1-5; D is possibly TRBD1 (6 bases). Trimming stripped 6 bases from V and 1 base from J, with 13 bases between. CDR3 length: 15 residues. The germline V gene encodes CDR1 MNHEY and CDR2 SMNVEV (reference sequence). In DNA form, the CDR3 reads TGTGCCAGCAGCAGAGGACAGTTAAGCAATCAGCCCCAGCATTTT. Its protein product is CASSRGQLSNQPQHF.

The J gene is TRBJ1-3, the V gene TRBV6-5, with no clear D. With 2 bases removed from V and 4 bases from J, the gap between germline ends came to 6 bases. The CDR3 has 13 amino acids. Germline V gene sequence: CDR1 MNHEY, CDR2 SVGAGI. The CDR3 DNA sequence: TGTGCCAGCAGTTACGGGAGGGGAAACACCATATATTTT. Protein sequence: CASSYGRGNTIYF.

The CDR3 sequence: CASSIDLEETQYF. The DNA for the CDR3 is TGTGCCAGTAGTATAGATCTTGAGGAGACCCAGTACTTC. The chain links TRBV19 to TRBJ2-5; D not certain. The V gene lost 0 bases and the J gene lost 5 bases, with 7 bases spanning the gap. The CDR3 runs 13 residues. Germline CDR1 reads LNHDA; CDR2 reads SQIVND (reference sequence).

The chain carries TRBV21-1 and TRBJ2-1; TRBD2, as called in the table, went unchecked against the DNA. TRBV21-1 constitutes a pseudogene. The CDR3 consists of 13 residues. The CDR3 is CASPPTSVRAQFF. The CDR3, as DNA: TGTGCCAGTCCACCAACTAGCGTACGCGCGCAGTTCTTC.

The CDR3 reads CAISDDMRGNTGELFF. DNA of the CDR3: TGTGCCATCAGTGACGATATGAGAGGGAACACCGGGGAGCTGTTTTTT. The rearrangement joins TRBV10-3 to TRBJ2-2; no clear D. This CDR3 has 16 amino acids. CDR1 and CDR2 (germline): ENHRY, SYGVKD. V was trimmed by 3 bases and J by 1 base, leaving 12 bases between them.

The rearrangement uses TRBV19 and TRBJ2-1; D is possibly TRBD2 (6 bases). Trimming removed 3 bases at V and 7 bases at J, with 10 bases between. Germline V CDR1 and CDR2: LNHDA, SQIVND (reference sequence). The CDR3 has 13 residues. CDR3 region: CASSMSGRNEQFF. The DNA for the CDR3 is TGTGCCAGTAGTATGTCAGGGAGGAATGAGCAGTTCTTC. Full variable domain (missing parts from reference TRBV19 and TRBJ2-1): DGGITQSPKYLFRKEGQNVTLSCEQNLNHDAMYWYRQDPGQGLRLIYYSQIVNDFQKGDIAEGYSVSREKKESFPLTVTSAQKNPTAFYLCASSMSGRNEQFFGPGTRLTVL.

The V and J genes are TRBV7-9 and TRBJ2-3; the D gene is possibly TRBD2 (5 bases). The germline V gene has CDR1 SEHNR and CDR2 FQNEAQ (reference sequence). This CDR3 is 16 amino acids long. The V and J ends lost 4 bases and 4 bases respectively, with 18 bases between them. CDR3 in DNA: TGTGCCAGCAGCTCCCGAGCGGACGCGGGCCCAGATACGCAGTATTTT. Amino acids: CASSSRADAGPDTQYF.

This clone was detected only once. This sequence joins TRBV30 and TRBJ2-7; the match to TRBD2 covers 8 bases. V shed 2 bases, J shed 1 base, and the junction held 4 bases outside the gene matches. Germline loops: CDR1 GTSNPN, CDR2 SVGIG (reference sequence). CDR3 length: 14 residues. CDR3 residues: CAWSYSGESYEQYF. CDR3 DNA sequence: TGTGCCTGGAGTTATAGCGGGGAGTCCTACGAGCAGTACTTC.

The V call is TRBV6-6, the J call TRBJ2-1, with 10 bases identical to TRBD2. The CDR3 covers 14 residues. Losses at the gene ends were 6 bases for V and 2 bases for J; bases not matched to a gene: 1. CDR1 MNHNY and CDR2 SVGAGI come from the germline V gene (reference sequence). CDR3 amino acids: CASSTSGAYNEQFF. CDR3 coding DNA: TGTGCCAGCAGCACTAGCGGGGCCTACAATGAGCAGTTCTTC.

This chain connects TRBV5-5 to TRBJ2-5, with a tentative D call TRBD1 (6 bases). The CDR3 totals 13 residues. Germline CDR1 and CDR2: SGHKS and YYEKEE (reference sequence). V was shortened by 4 bases and J by 9 bases, with 16 bases between the two germline ends. The CDR3 region has the DNA TGTGCCAGCAGCATCCAGGGGAGAATGGCCCAGTACTTC. This sequence encodes CASSIQGRMAQYF.

This sequence joins TRBV7-2 and TRBJ2-7; TRBD2 agrees at 9 bases. The CDR3 is made up of 15 amino acids. The V segment lost 5 bases and the J segment 2 bases; nucleotides outside the gene matches: 7. Per germline, CDR1 SGHTA and CDR2 FQGNSA. CDR3 residues: CASSRSSGITYEQYF. CDR3 bases: TGTGCCAGCAGCCGGTCTAGCGGGATTACCTACGAGCAGTACTTC. Supplemented by reference TRBV7-2 and TRBJ2-7, the full variable domain reads GAGVSQSPSNKVTEKGKDVELRCDPISGHTALYWYRQSLGQGLEFLIYFQGNSAPDKSGLPSDRFSAERTGGSVSTLTIQRTQQEDSAVYLCASSRSSGITYEQYFGPGTRLTVT.